This is a list of T cell receptor beta chains from one sample in a study of blood T cells in healthy people across ages. MiXCR, run by TCRdb on the 5' RACE reads, gives a single entry per CDR3 protein. The sample holds fewer than 1 million distinct CDR3 sequences; around 42% are singletons and the top ten take approximately 19%. Sequences were obtained from blood. The source of these receptors is a man aged 55 to 70 in good health. Both conserved end residues are part of each CDR3. A D gene is named only where the DNA matches it firmly. Only part of the rows carry a size: once, few, many, or a class if the clone is expanded.

D: TRBD1; V: TRBV28; size: few; length: 17; J: TRBJ2-2; DNA: TGTGCCAGCAGTTCGTTACAGGGGGGACCAAACACCGGGGAGCTGTTTTTT; CDR3: CASSSLQGGPNTGELFF
D: TRBD1; V: TRBV7-2; size: .; length: 15; J: TRBJ2-7; DNA: TGTGCCAGCAGTCTGGACAGGGGATCATACAATGAGCAGTACTTC; CDR3: CASSLDRGSYNEQYF
D: .; V: TRBV18; size: .; length: 14; J: TRBJ1-2; DNA: TGTGCCAGCTCACCGTCCGACGGGAACTATGGCCACACCTTC; CDR3: CASSPSDGNYGHTF
D: .; V: TRBV9; size: .; length: 14; J: TRBJ1-2; DNA: TGTGCCAGCAGCGTAGCAGGGGTTGACTATGGCTACACCTTC; CDR3: CASSVAGVDYGYTF
D: .; V: TRBV20-1; size: .; length: 12; J: TRBJ2-3; DNA: TGCAGTGCTAGCCTCCCGCTTGATACGCAGTATTTT; CDR3: CSASLPLDTQYF
D: TRBD1; V: TRBV4-3; size: .; length: 16; J: TRBJ1-5; DNA: TGCGCCAGCAGCCAAGATCTGGGGGACAGGACCAGGCCCCAGCATTTT; CDR3: CASSQDLGDRTRPQHF
D: .; V: TRBV14; size: .; length: 13; J: TRBJ1-1; DNA: TGTGCCAGCAGCCCCGGTGGACGCACTGAAGCTTTCTTT; CDR3: CASSPGGRTEAFF
D: TRBD1; V: TRBV5-1; size: .; length: 15; J: TRBJ2-7; DNA: TGCGCCAGCAGCGTCGACAGGGGGCGCGTTGATGAGCAGTACTTC; CDR3: CASSVDRGRVDEQYF
D: .; V: TRBV3-1; size: .; length: 15; J: TRBJ2-7; DNA: TGTGCCAGCAGCCAAGGGGCAGGGCTGATTTACGAGCAGTACTTC; CDR3: CASSQGAGLIYEQYF
D: TRBD1; V: TRBV12-3/TRBV12-4; size: .; length: 16; J: TRBJ1-4; DNA: TGTGCCAGCAGTCGCCTCCGGGACAGGGAGGGGGAAAAACTGTTTTTT; CDR3: CASSRLRDREGEKLFF
D: TRBD1; V: TRBV14; size: .; length: 16; J: TRBJ1-6; DNA: TGTGCCAGCAGCCAAGGGACCGGGACAGATAATTCACCCCTCCACTTT; CDR3: CASSQGTGTDNSPLHF
D: .; V: TRBV27; size: .; length: 13; J: TRBJ2-2; DNA: TGTGTCACCCAGGGGTGGGACACCGGGGAGCTGTTTTTT; CDR3: CVTQGWDTGELFF
D: TRBD1; V: TRBV4-1; size: many; length: 15; J: TRBJ2-1; DNA: TGCGCCAGCAGCCCTGGGACAGGGAATTTTGGTGAGCAGTTCTTC; CDR3: CASSPGTGNFGEQFF
D: TRBD2; V: TRBV7-2; size: .; length: 16; J: TRBJ2-3; DNA: TGTGCCAGCAGCTTCCAACCGGGACTAGGTACAGATACGCAGTATTTT; CDR3: CASSFQPGLGTDTQYF
D: .; V: TRBV5-1; size: few; length: 14; J: TRBJ1-5; DNA: TGCGCCAGCAGCTTGGGGGGTAATAATCAGCCCCAGCATTTT; CDR3: CASSLGGNNQPQHF
D: .; V: TRBV24-1; size: .; length: 19; J: TRBJ2-5; DNA: TGTGCCACCAGTGATTCCCGTTATCGGGGGGCAAGGTACCAAGAGACCCAGTACTTC; CDR3: CATSDSRYRGARYQETQYF
D: .; V: TRBV7-9; size: .; length: 13; J: TRBJ1-1; DNA: TGTGCCAGCAGCATAACCGGTGGCACTGAAGCTTTCTTT; CDR3: CASSITGGTEAFF
D: .; V: TRBV15; size: few; length: 13; J: TRBJ1-5; DNA: TGTGCCACCAGCAGAGATCGGGATCAGCCCCAGCATTTT; CDR3: CATSRDRDQPQHF
D: .; V: TRBV7-2; size: .; length: 16; J: TRBJ2-1; DNA: TGTGCCAGCAGCCCCATATTGGGGGGAACCTACAATGAGCAGTTCTTC; CDR3: CASSPILGGTYNEQFF
D: .; V: TRBV3-1; size: .; length: 15; J: TRBJ1-6; DNA: TGTGCCAGCAGCCATAAACGGGGCTATAATTCACCCCTCCACTTT; CDR3: CASSHKRGYNSPLHF
D: TRBD2; V: TRBV6-1; size: .; length: 17; J: TRBJ2-1; DNA: TGTGCCAGCAGACGAGGGACTAGCGGGGGCCAGTACAATGAGCAGTTCTTC; CDR3: CASRRGTSGGQYNEQFF
D: TRBD2; V: TRBV7-9; size: once; length: 15; J: TRBJ2-3; DNA: TGTGCCAGCAGCTTAAGGCGGGGGGGCGAACATACGCAGTATTTT; CDR3: CASSLRRGGEHTQYF
D: .; V: TRBV5-1; size: few; length: 14; J: TRBJ2-2; DNA: TGCGCCAGCAGCTCCGGGCAGCGGACCGGGGAGCTGTTTTTT; CDR3: CASSSGQRTGELFF
D: .; V: TRBV20-1; size: .; length: 13; J: TRBJ1-1; DNA: TGCAGTGCCCGGCGGCTCCCGGGGACTGAAGCTTTCTTT; CDR3: CSARRLPGTEAFF
D: .; V: TRBV7-2; size: .; length: 15; J: TRBJ2-3; DNA: TGTGCCAGCAGCTTATATGGGGGGCACACAGATACGCAGTATTTT; CDR3: CASSLYGGHTDTQYF
D: TRBD2; V: TRBV7-3; size: few; length: 14; J: TRBJ2-3; DNA: TGTGCCAGCACCGCGGGGGGGCCCCCAGATACGCAGTATTTT; CDR3: CASTAGGPPDTQYF
D: .; V: TRBV2; size: .; length: 14; J: TRBJ2-6; DNA: TGTGCCACAATAGGGGCTTCTGGGGCCAACGTCCTGACTTTC; CDR3: CATIGASGANVLTF
D: .; V: TRBV15; size: .; length: 14; J: TRBJ2-6; DNA: TGTGCCACCAGCAGCTCCTCTGGGGCCAACGTCCTGACTTTC; CDR3: CATSSSSGANVLTF
D: TRBD2; V: TRBV20-1; size: .; length: 16; J: TRBJ2-3; DNA: TGCAGTGCTAGAGATTCCGAGCGGGGGCAACAGGATACGCAGTATTTT; CDR3: CSARDSERGQQDTQYF
D: .; V: TRBV19; size: .; length: 15; J: TRBJ1-5; DNA: TGTGCCAGTAGTAGCCCCCAGGAAAGCAATCAGCCCCAGCATTTT; CDR3: CASSSPQESNQPQHF
D: TRBD2; V: TRBV7-7; size: few; length: 18; J: TRBJ2-7; DNA: TGTGCTAGCAGCCTTAGGACTAGCGGGGAAGCGGGAAACAATGAGCAGTACTTC; CDR3: CASSLRTSGEAGNNEQYF
D: .; V: TRBV4-3; size: .; length: 15; J: TRBJ1-6; DNA: .; CDR3: CASSQGHFGNSPLHF
D: .; V: TRBV14; size: .; length: 11; J: TRBJ1-5; DNA: TGTGCCAGCAGCCCGCAGGGGCCCCAGCATTTT; CDR3: CASSPQGPQHF
D: .; V: TRBV13; size: few; length: 15; J: TRBJ1-6; DNA: TGTGCCAGCAGCGACGACCGGGCTCGTCGGTCACCCCTCCACTTT; CDR3: CASSDDRARRSPLHF
D: .; V: TRBV27; size: .; length: 13; J: TRBJ2-7; DNA: TGTGCCAGCAGTGTATTAGCAGGGAACGAGCAGTACTTC; CDR3: CASSVLAGNEQYF
D: .; V: TRBV6-2/TRBV6-3; size: .; length: 11; J: TRBJ2-1; DNA: TGTGCCAGCAGTTACGCGAGAAATACGTTCTTC; CDR3: CASSYARNTFF
D: .; V: TRBV4-1; size: .; length: 17; J: TRBJ2-3; DNA: TGCGCCAGCAGCCGGGACTCCCCGTGGGAATACACAGATACGCGGTATTTT; CDR3: CASSRDSPWEYTDTRYF
D: .; V: TRBV12-3/TRBV12-4; size: .; length: 14; J: TRBJ1-1; DNA: TGTGCCAGCAGTTTAGGTCCAGGCGGGCCTGAAGCTTTCTTT; CDR3: CASSLGPGGPEAFF
D: .; V: TRBV5-1; size: few; length: 14; J: TRBJ1-1; DNA: TGCGCCAGCAGCTTGGATACAGGGAACACTGAAGCTTTCTTT; CDR3: CASSLDTGNTEAFF
D: .; V: TRBV7-9; size: few; length: 14; J: TRBJ2-1; DNA: TGTGCCAGCAGCTTAGGCGTGGGGGCAAATGAGCAGTTCTTC; CDR3: CASSLGVGANEQFF
D: .; V: TRBV14; size: .; length: 16; J: TRBJ2-1; DNA: TGTGCCAGCAGCCAAGGGTCCGGACGCTCCTACAATGAGCAGTTCTTC; CDR3: CASSQGSGRSYNEQFF
D: .; V: TRBV20-1; size: .; length: 17; J: TRBJ2-7; DNA: TGCAGTGCTCGCAGGGAAAGAAACTTGCTACATACTTACGAGCAGTACTTC; CDR3: CSARRERNLLHTYEQYF
D: .; V: TRBV27; size: .; length: 15; J: TRBJ2-1; DNA: TGTGCCAGCAGTTTATCGACGGGGTTCAACAATGAGCAGTTCTTC; CDR3: CASSLSTGFNNEQFF
D: TRBD2; V: TRBV25-1; size: .; length: 17; J: TRBJ2-3; DNA: TGTGCCAGCAGTGAACTGGGAAGCGGGGGGGGCACAGATACGCAGTATTTT; CDR3: CASSELGSGGGTDTQYF
D: .; V: TRBV27; size: .; length: 15; J: TRBJ2-1; DNA: TGTGCCAGCAGTCAAGTACCGAGCTCCTACAATGAGCAGTTCTTC; CDR3: CASSQVPSSYNEQFF
D: .; V: TRBV4-2; size: .; length: 14; J: TRBJ1-2; DNA: TGTGCCAGCAGCCAAGATCAAGGGACTGATGGCTACACCTTC; CDR3: CASSQDQGTDGYTF
D: .; V: TRBV20-1; size: .; length: 14; J: TRBJ1-4; DNA: TGCAGTGCCGACCCGACAGGCTCGGGCGAAAAACTGTTTTTT; CDR3: CSADPTGSGEKLFF
D: .; V: TRBV28; size: .; length: 14; J: TRBJ1-2; DNA: TGTGCCAGCACCATGGGGAGGGGGTCGGGCGGCTACACCTTC; CDR3: CASTMGRGSGGYTF
D: TRBD1; V: TRBV5-1; size: .; length: 16; J: TRBJ2-3; DNA: TGCGCCAGCAGTCACCAAGGACAGGGCTTTATGGATACGCAGTATTTT; CDR3: CASSHQGQGFMDTQYF
D: TRBD2; V: TRBV11-3; size: few; length: 15; J: TRBJ2-3; DNA: TGTGCCAGCAGCTCCGGGACTAGTGCGGACAATACGCAGTATTTT; CDR3: CASSSGTSADNTQYF
D: .; V: TRBV4-3; size: .; length: 14; J: TRBJ2-1; DNA: TGCGCCAGCAGCCGACTGGGCCATAGCAATGAGCAGTTCTTC; CDR3: CASSRLGHSNEQFF
D: .; V: TRBV6-1; size: .; length: 17; J: TRBJ1-6; DNA: TGTGCCAGCAGTGCCTTGGGGGGGGGCTCCTATAATTCACCCCTCCACTTT; CDR3: CASSALGGGSYNSPLHF
D: .; V: TRBV4-3; size: few; length: 13; J: TRBJ2-7; DNA: TGCGCCAGCAGCCCGGACATCTCCTACGAGCAGTACTTC; CDR3: CASSPDISYEQYF
D: TRBD2; V: TRBV7-2; size: .; length: 17; J: TRBJ2-1; DNA: TGTGCCAGCAGCAGCAGGACTAGCGGGGTGATGTATAATGAGCAGTTCTTC; CDR3: CASSSRTSGVMYNEQFF